A single sample gave rise to the 12 T cell receptor beta chains below, sequenced in a study of beta chain features in type 1 diabetes. Isolated RNA was reverse transcribed in full, so expressed TCRB transcripts were sequenced. Some clones are missing from TCRdb's copy, which holds only in-frame ones; the method was immunoSEQ multiplex PCR. The table includes about half a million clones, approximately 10% detected once. Sequenced: naive CD4+ T cells from blood. The receptors stem from a woman between 18 and 29 years old in good health.

This clone was observed a few times. The chain joins TRBV15 to TRBJ2-1; D is undetermined. The CDR3 is made up of 15 amino acids. V was trimmed by 3 bases and J by 9 bases, leaving 18 bases between them. The germline gives CDR1 LNHNV, CDR2 YYDKDF (reference sequence). The CDR3 here is CATSRAGLTHSEQFF. The CDR3 bases are TGTGCCACCAGCAGGGCCGGTCTAACCCACAGTGAGCAGTTCTTC. The full variable domain, completed using reference TRBV15 and TRBJ2-1, is DAMVIQNPRYQVTQFGKPVTLSCSQTLNHNVMYWYQQKSSQAPKLLFHYYDKDFNNEADTPDNFQSRRPNTSFCFLDIRSPGLGDTAMYLCATSRAGLTHSEQFFGPGTRLTVL.

A few counts support this clone. Other nucleotide sequences from this sample produce the same CDR3. This sequence joins TRBV2 and TRBJ2-3; D unclear. Trimming removed 2 bases from V and 3 bases from J, with 3 bases in between. Per germline, CDR1 SNHLY and CDR2 FYNNEI. The CDR3 has 12 residues. Here the CDR3 reads CASSESTDTQYF. The CDR3 DNA reads TGTGCCAGCAGTGAATCGACAGATACGCAGTATTTT.

The CDR3 DNA sequence: TGTGCCAGTACAGAGGGGAACACCGGGGAGCTGTTTTTT. This gives the protein CASTEGNTGELFF. The chain has TRBV19 and TRBJ2-2; D might be TRBD2 (5 bases). This CDR3 has 13 residues. The V end lost 7 bases, the J end lost 1 base, and 7 bases lay between the germline ends. CDR1 LNHDA and CDR2 SQIVND come from the germline V gene (reference sequence).

This clone showed up just a few times. The chain joins TRBV5-1 to TRBJ1-2; no clear D gene. V gave up 0 bases and J gave up 3 bases, with 9 bases separating them. The CDR3 length is 14 residues. Germline V lookup: CDR1 SGHRS, CDR2 YFSETQ. For the CDR3, the DNA is TGCGCCAGCAGCTTGGAAGGGAATTACTATGGCTACACCTTC. Protein: CASSLEGNYYGYTF.

This clone was seen a few times. CDR3 bases: TGCGCCAGCAGCTCGCCCCGACAGGGGGCGGTTTCCAATGAGCAGTTCTTC. The encoded protein is CASSSPRQGAVSNEQFF. The V and J genes are TRBV23-1 and TRBJ2-1; 10 bases match TRBD1. TRBV23-1 is an open reading frame, and its role is uncertain. The CDR3 runs to 17 residues. Trimming at V came to 6 bases and at J to 6 bases, leaving 14 bases not matched to a gene.

This clone was seen a handful of times. The chain couples TRBV4-2 to TRBJ2-5, with unresolved D. The germline V gene has CDR1 LGHNA and CDR2 YNFKEQ. Trimming left V 0 bases short and J 5 bases short, with 7 bases between. The CDR3 totals 13 residues. This chain's CDR3 is CASSQDLPETQYF. The CDR3 nucleotides read TGTGCCAGCAGCCAAGACCTGCCGGAGACCCAGTACTTC.

This clone was observed a few times. J is TRBJ1-2 and V is TRBV7-2; D is undetermined. The CDR3 sequence is 12 residues long. Germline V lookup: CDR1 SGHTA, CDR2 FQGNSA. V shed 4 bases and J shed 5 bases, with 8 bases lying between them. CDR3 region: CASSYNGYGYTF. In DNA form, the CDR3 reads TGTGCCAGCAGCTACAACGGGTATGGCTACACCTTC.

This chain joins TRBV6-5 and TRBJ1-4; D unclear. The CDR3 is 15 residues long. Trimming cost V 6 bases and J 4 bases, with 15 bases left between them. The V gene's germline CDR1 is MNHEY and CDR2 SVGAGI. This CDR3 reads CASRRKRLINEKLFF. The CDR3 DNA is TGTGCCAGCAGACGCAAAAGACTGATTAATGAAAAACTGTTTTTT.

This clone was seen a handful of times. V gene TRBV5-1 combines with J gene TRBJ2-1; a possible D gene is TRBD2 (5 bases). Between the trimmed V and J ends, which lost 1 base and 2 bases, there was a span of 10 bases. Per germline, CDR1 SGHRS and CDR2 YFSETQ. There are 15 residues in the CDR3. DNA of the CDR3: TGCGCCAGCAGCTTGACCGGGAACACCTACAATGAGCAGTTCTTC. Its protein product is CASSLTGNTYNEQFF.

The sample holds one count of this clone. The chain recombines TRBV6-5 with TRBJ2-6; no reliable D call. V was cut by 4 bases and J by 2 bases, with 9 bases left in between. Germline lookup yields CDR1 MNHEY and CDR2 SVGAGI. This CDR3 is built from 15 residues. The CDR3: CASSSLSTGANVLTF. The CDR3 bases are TGTGCCAGCAGTTCCCTTTCTACTGGGGCCAACGTCCTGACTTTC.

This clone showed up just a few times. The chain employs TRBV29-1 and TRBJ2-1, with TRBD1 matching 8 bases. J lost 2 bases, V lost 4 bases, and 7 bases had no gene match. This CDR3 comprises 15 residues. Germline assignment: CDR1 SQVTM and CDR2 ANQGSEA. CDR3 in amino acids: CSVVPRQGTYNEQFF. CDR3 bases: TGCAGCGTTGTACCCAGACAGGGGACCTACAATGAGCAGTTCTTC.

Of note for this clone: The sample carries other DNA sequences with the same CDR3. V usage is TRBV20-1 and J usage is TRBJ2-5, with D perhaps matching TRBD1 or TRBD2 (5 bases each). CDR3 length: 11 residues. The germline V and J ends were trimmed by 6 bases and 5 bases, with 10 bases remaining between them. Germline V CDR1 and CDR2: DFQATT, SNEGSKA (reference sequence). The CDR3 loop is CSARERETQYF. The CDR3 bases are TGCAGTGCCAGGGAGCGGGAGACCCAGTACTTC.